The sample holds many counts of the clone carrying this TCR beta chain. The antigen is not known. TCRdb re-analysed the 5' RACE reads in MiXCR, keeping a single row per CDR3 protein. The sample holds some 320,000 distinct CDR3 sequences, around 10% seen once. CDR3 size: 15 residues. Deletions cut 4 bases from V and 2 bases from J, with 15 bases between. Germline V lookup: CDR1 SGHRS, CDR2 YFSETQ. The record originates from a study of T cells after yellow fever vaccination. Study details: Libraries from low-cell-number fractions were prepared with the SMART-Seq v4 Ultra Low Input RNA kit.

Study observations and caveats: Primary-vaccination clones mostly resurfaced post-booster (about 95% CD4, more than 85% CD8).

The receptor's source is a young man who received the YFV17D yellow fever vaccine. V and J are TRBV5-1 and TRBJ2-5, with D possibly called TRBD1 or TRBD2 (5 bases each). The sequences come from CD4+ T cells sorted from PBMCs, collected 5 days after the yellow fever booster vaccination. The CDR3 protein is CASSLFPGGQETQYF. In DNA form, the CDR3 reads TGCGCCAGCAGCCTCTTCCCTGGGGGTCAAGAGACCCAGTACTTC.